The TCR beta chain described here comes from a study of blood T cell repertoires in COVID-19. Study-wide background: PBMCs, B-cell-depleted T cells, or T cells were the source of the cDNA or gDNA that made up the material.

In Cohort 3, a recovered donor had either two negative PCRs, clearance, or symptom resolution. Original analysis: Researchers report that nucleated cell counts were estimated from reference gene primer amplification. Assay: immunoSEQ multiplex PCR; the TCRdb copy retains only in-frame clones and omits some. From that table come the V and J calls and clone size; the DNA was used to work out D and trimming. The profile shows a few hundred thousand clones, roughly 84% of them singletons. The CDR3 is made up of 13 amino acids. V was pared by 10 bases and J by 1 base, with 7 bases of the junction left unmatched. Germline V gene lookup returns CDR1 MDHEN and CDR2 SYDVKM.

The clonotype comes from a woman aged 25-40 years who had recovered from COVID-19. The rearrangement uses TRBV28 and TRBJ2-7; TRBD1 matches 7 bases. Specimen: PBMCs or T cells enriched from blood (not recorded which). CDR3 amino acids: CATTDRPSYEQYF. In DNA form, the CDR3 reads TGTGCCACTACGGACAGGCCGTCCTACGAGCAGTACTTC.